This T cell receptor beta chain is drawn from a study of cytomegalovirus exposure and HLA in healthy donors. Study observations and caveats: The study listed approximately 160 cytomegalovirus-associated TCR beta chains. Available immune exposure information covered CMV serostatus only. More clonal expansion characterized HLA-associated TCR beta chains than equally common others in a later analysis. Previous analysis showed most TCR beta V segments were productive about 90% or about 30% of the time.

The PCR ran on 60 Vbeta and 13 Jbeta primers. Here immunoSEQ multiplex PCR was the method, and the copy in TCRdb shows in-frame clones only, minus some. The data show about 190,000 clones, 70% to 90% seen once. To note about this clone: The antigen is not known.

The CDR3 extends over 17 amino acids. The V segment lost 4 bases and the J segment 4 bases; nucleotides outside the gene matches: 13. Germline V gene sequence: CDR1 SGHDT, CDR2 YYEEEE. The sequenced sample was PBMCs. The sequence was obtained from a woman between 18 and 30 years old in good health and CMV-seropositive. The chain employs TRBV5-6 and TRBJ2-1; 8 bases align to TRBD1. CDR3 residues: CASSILQGGLKYNEQFF. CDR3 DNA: TGTGCCAGCAGCATCCTACAGGGGGGCCTAAAGTACAATGAGCAGTTCTTC.